This T cell receptor beta chain comes out of a study of cytotoxic CD8 clonotypes in ibrutinib-treated CLL. TCRdb's copy holds only in-frame clones and misses some; the assay was immunoSEQ multiplex PCR. The sample gives hundreds of thousands of clones, over 55% of which show up once; around 6.5% is in the top ten. The clonotype was recovered from a human donor with chronic lymphocytic leukemia. Material: PBMCs, obtained after 36 months of ibrutinib treatment.

The CDR3, as DNA: TGCGCCAGCAGCAACAGGGCCTACGAGCAGTACTTC. Translated, it gives CASSNRAYEQYF. The rearrangement joins TRBV5-1 to TRBJ2-7; a weak D match, TRBD1 (6 bases). CDR3 length: 12 residues. Trimming took off 4 bases at V and 2 bases at J, with 7 bases between the two ends. CDR1 is SGHRS and CDR2 is YFSETQ in the germline V gene.